This note documents a single T cell receptor (beta chain) sequence. Its antigen is undetermined. TCRdb reprocessed the PCR reads via MiXCR and lists one record per CDR3 protein. The sample has 15,000 to 20,000 distinct CDR3 sequences, less than 60% seen once. The V gene end was trimmed by 4 bases and the J gene end by 7 bases; junction bases not matched to a gene: 2. Germline lookup yields CDR1 MNHNS and CDR2 SASEGT. The CDR3 consists of 13 residues. Documented time point: before preoperative PTX-NDP chemotherapy. This sample was taken from a study of esophageal squamous cell carcinoma under preoperative chemotherapy. General observations from the study: Peripheral T cells migrating into the tumor appeared to partly supply post-treatment tumor-infiltrating lymphocytes.

J is TRBJ2-1 and V is TRBV6-1; 9 bases are shared with TRBD2. The sequence was obtained from a human donor with esophageal squamous cell carcinoma. The donor label of this sample is uncertain. The biological material was taken from a patient given preoperative chemotherapy. CDR3 sequence: CASSGTSANEQFF. The CDR3 nucleotides read TGTGCCAGCAGTGGGACTAGCGCGAATGAGCAGTTCTTC.